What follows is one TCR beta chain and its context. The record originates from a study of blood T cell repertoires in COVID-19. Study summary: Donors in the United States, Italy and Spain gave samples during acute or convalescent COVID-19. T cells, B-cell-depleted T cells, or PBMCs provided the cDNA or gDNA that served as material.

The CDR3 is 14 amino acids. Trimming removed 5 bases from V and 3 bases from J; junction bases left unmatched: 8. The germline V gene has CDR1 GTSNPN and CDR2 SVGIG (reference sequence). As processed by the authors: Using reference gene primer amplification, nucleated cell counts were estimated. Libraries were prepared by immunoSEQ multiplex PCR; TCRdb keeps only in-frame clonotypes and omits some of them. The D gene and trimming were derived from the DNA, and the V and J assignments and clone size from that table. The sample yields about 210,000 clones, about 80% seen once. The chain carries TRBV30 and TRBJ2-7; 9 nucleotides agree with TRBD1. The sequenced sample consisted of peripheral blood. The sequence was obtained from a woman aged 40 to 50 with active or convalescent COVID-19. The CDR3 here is CAWSPGTGNYEQYF. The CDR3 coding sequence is TGTGCCTGGTCCCCCGGGACAGGGAACTACGAGCAGTACTTC.